This entry lists 22 T cell receptor beta chains sequenced from one sample in a study of CD8 T cell repertoires and HIV-1 epitope variants. Produced via immunoSEQ multiplex PCR; TCRdb's table is partial and in-frame only. The top ten clones hold roughly 46% of a sample with about 5,600 clones, around 62% of them seen once. No cognate antigen is known for these TCRs. Sequencing input: cultured CD8+ T cells derived from PBMCs. These receptors came from a male donor with HIV.

The chain recombines TRBV5-1 with TRBJ1-5; D may be TRBD1 (5 bases). There are 16 residues in the CDR3. V lost 4 bases to trimming and J lost 3 bases, with 17 bases between them. Germline V CDR1 and CDR2: SGHRS, YFSETQ. The CDR3 sequence: CASSQGDSPNNQPQHF. For the CDR3, the DNA is TGCGCCAGCAGCCAGGGAGACTCTCCCAACAATCAGCCCCAGCATTTT.

The chain combines TRBV28 with TRBJ2-7; no definite D call. CDR1 and CDR2 from the germline V gene are MDHEN and SYDVKM. The CDR3 has 11 residues. The V end lost 6 bases, the J end lost 10 bases, and 13 bases lay between the germline ends. The CDR3 DNA reads TGTGCCAGCAGGCTAAGTCCGAAACAGTACTTC. This gives the protein CASRLSPKQYF.

This chain uses TRBV6-5 with TRBJ2-3; D possibly corresponds to TRBD2 (6 bases). Trimming cost V 4 bases and J 1 base, with 12 bases left between them. CDR3 size: 15 residues. CDR1 and CDR2 (germline): MNHEY, SVGAGI. The DNA for the CDR3 is TGTGCCAGCAGTTTCGACCCGGGAGGCACAGATACGCAGTATTTT. Translating gives CASSFDPGGTDTQYF.

The V and J genes are TRBV5-1 and TRBJ2-7; D is tentatively TRBD1 or TRBD2 (5 bases each). Germline assignment: CDR1 SGHRS and CDR2 YFSETQ. This CDR3 is 16 amino acids long. Trimming removed 5 bases at V and 0 bases at J, with 18 bases between. The DNA for the CDR3 is TGCGCCAGCAGGGAAGCCGGGACCAGTAGCTCCTACGAGCAGTACTTC. It is translated as CASREAGTSSSYEQYF.

The V and J genes are TRBV7-8 and TRBJ1-1, with D hard to call. V was shortened by 1 base and J by 0 bases, with 3 bases between the two germline ends. This CDR3 contains 13 residues. The germline V gene has CDR1 SGHVS and CDR2 FQNEAQ. CDR3 nucleotides: TGTGCCAGCAGCTTAGACCTGAACACTGAAGCTTTCTTT. This encodes CASSLDLNTEAFF.

The table lists this clone with a few counts. V usage is TRBV11-2 and J usage is TRBJ2-1; 13 bases are shared with TRBD2. V was clipped by 1 base and J by 10 bases; unmatched bases: 13. The CDR3 extends over 18 amino acids. CDR1 SGHAT and CDR2 FQNNGV come from the germline V gene. In DNA form, the CDR3 reads TGTGCCAGCAGCTTAGTGGACCGACTAGCGGGGGGCCCCAGGGAGCAGTTCTTC. Protein: CASSLVDRLAGGPREQFF. Filled out from reference TRBV11-2 and TRBJ2-1, the complete variable domain reads EAGVAQSPRYKIIEKRQSVAFWCNPISGHATLYWYQQILGQGPKLLIQFQNNGVVDDSQLPKDRFSAERLKGVDSTLKIQPAKLEDSAVYLCASSLVDRLAGGPREQFFGPGTRLTVL.

For the CDR3, the DNA is TGTGCCAGCAGCCCACCGGAGGAAAGAGCTTTCTTT. Its protein is CASSPPEERAFF. The V gene is TRBV7-9, the J gene TRBJ1-1; no reliable D call. This CDR3 has 12 residues. Trimming stripped 5 bases from V and 10 bases from J, with 14 bases between. From germline, CDR1 is SEHNR and CDR2 FQNEAQ (reference sequence).

The sample holds one count of this clone. This chain joins TRBV10-3 and TRBJ2-3; the D is unclear. Trimming pared 7 bases from V and 0 bases from J, leaving 8 bases between. Germline CDR1 ENHRY, CDR2 SYGVKD. The CDR3 loop spans 13 amino acids. CDR3 bases: TGTGCCATCAAGGATCCTAGCACAGATACGCAGTATTTT. Protein sequence: CAIKDPSTDTQYF.

The gene calls are TRBV28 and TRBJ1-4; unclear D gene. Per the germline V gene, CDR1 is MDHEN and CDR2 is SYDVKM. Trimming stripped 3 bases from V and 5 bases from J, with 10 bases between. The CDR3 runs to 14 residues. The CDR3 bases are TGTGCCAGCAGTTTCAGGACGGGGAATGAAAAACTGTTTTTT. Translated, it gives CASSFRTGNEKLFF.

This chain joins TRBV6-6 and TRBJ2-7; a possible D gene is TRBD1 (6 bases). Germline assignment: CDR1 MNHNY and CDR2 SVGAGI (reference sequence). V gave up 4 bases and J gave up 3 bases, with 10 bases separating them. CDR3 length: 13 amino acids. As DNA, the CDR3 is TGTGCCAGCAGTTGGACAGCACTCTACGAGCAGTACTTC. Its protein is CASSWTALYEQYF.

The chain is built from TRBV19 and TRBJ2-7; D is unresolved. The ends were cut back, 0 bases at V and 6 bases at J, with 15 bases in the middle. This CDR3 comprises 15 residues. Germline V gives CDR1 LNHDA, CDR2 SQIVND (reference sequence). CDR3: CASSIDRNDEREQYF. The CDR3 DNA sequence: TGTGCCAGTAGTATAGATCGGAACGATGAGCGCGAGCAGTACTTC. Supplemented by reference TRBV19 and TRBJ2-7, the full variable domain reads DGGITQSPKYLFRKEGQNVTLSCEQNLNHDAMYWYRQDPGQGLRLIYYSQIVNDFQKGDIAEGYSVSREKKESFPLTVTSAQKNPTAFYLCASSIDRNDEREQYFGPGTRLTVT.

J is TRBJ2-1 and V is TRBV21-1; the listed D gene, TRBD2, was not tested against the DNA. TRBV21-1 is a documented pseudogene. The CDR3 is 17 residues long. CDR3 residues: CASGSILGGRALYEQFF. CDR3 nucleotides: TGTGCCAGCGGGAGCATACTAGGCGGGAGGGCCCTGTATGAGCAGTTCTTC.

V usage is TRBV30 and J usage is TRBJ1-5; D remains ambiguous. CDR1 and CDR2 (germline): GTSNPN, SVGIG (reference sequence). Trimming removed 8 bases from V and 1 base from J, with 12 bases in between. The CDR3 runs to 13 residues. As DNA, the CDR3 is TGTGCCCTTCGGGGTCTCAGCAATCAGCCCCAGCATTTT. This encodes CALRGLSNQPQHF.

The V gene is TRBV11-3, the J gene TRBJ1-1, with D uncertain. CDR1 SGHNT and CDR2 YENEEA come from the germline V gene. The CDR3 runs 13 residues. Trimming shortened V by 5 bases and J by 0 bases, and 7 bases separated the two germline ends. The CDR3 loop reads CASSQQMNTEAFF. Written as DNA, the CDR3 is TGTGCCAGCAGCCAGCAAATGAACACTGAAGCTTTCTTT.

This rearrangement joins TRBV28 to TRBJ1-5; no clear D gene. The V gene's germline CDR1 is MDHEN and CDR2 SYDVKM. CDR3 length: 14 amino acids. V dropped 2 bases and J dropped 4 bases, with 9 bases sitting between them. In nucleotides, the CDR3 is TGTGCCAGCAGTTTAGGTGACGGTAATCAGCCCCAGCATTTT. It codes for CASSLGDGNQPQHF. The full variable domain, with the rest looked up from reference TRBV28 and TRBJ1-5, is DVKVTQSSRYLVKRTGEKVFLECVQDMDHENMFWYRQDPGLGLRLIYFSYDVKMKEKGDIPEGYSVSREKKERFSLILESASTNQTSMYLCASSLGDGNQPQHFGDGTRLSIL.

This chain joins TRBV6-5 and TRBJ1-2; a possible D gene is TRBD1 (6 bases). Trimming pared 5 bases from V and 8 bases from J, leaving 15 bases between. The CDR3 is 13 residues long. Germline assignment: CDR1 MNHEY and CDR2 SVGAGI. CDR3 nucleotide sequence: TGTGCCAGCAGTGACCTGGGGGCGTTGGGCTACACCTTC. Its protein is CASSDLGALGYTF.

This clone was counted between two and nine times. V usage is TRBV19 and J usage is TRBJ2-7; 8 nucleotides align to TRBD2. The junction had 7 bases not matched to a gene; V was cut back by 5 bases and J by 4 bases. Germline values: CDR1 LNHDA, CDR2 SQIVND (reference sequence). The CDR3 is 14 amino acids. The CDR3 DNA reads TGTGCCAGTAGTTTTGCGAGCGGGAGTTACGAGCAGTACTTC. As protein: CASSFASGSYEQYF.

This clone was seen a few times. J is TRBJ1-6 and V is TRBV27; weak D call: TRBD1 (6 bases). Between the trimmed V and J ends, which lost 0 bases and 9 bases, there was a span of 6 bases. CDR3 size: 13 residues. Germline-derived CDR1 and CDR2 are MNHEY and SMNVEV (reference sequence). CDR3 protein: CASSLSQGSPLHF. The CDR3 DNA reads as TGTGCCAGCAGTTTATCACAGGGTTCACCCCTCCACTTT.

The chain is built from TRBV28 and TRBJ1-1; the match to TRBD1 covers 7 bases. Germline lookup yields CDR1 MDHEN and CDR2 SYDVKM. The J segment lost 3 bases and the V segment lost 8 bases, leaving 9 bases of the junction unmatched. This CDR3 is built from 14 residues. For the CDR3, the DNA is TGTGCCAGCGCCATCCAGGGGGGAGACACTGAAGCTTTCTTT. Translated: CASAIQGGDTEAFF.

This clone was found a few times. The V call is TRBV28, the J call TRBJ2-7; D is unresolved. This CDR3 comprises 12 residues. CDR1 and CDR2 from the germline V gene are MDHEN and SYDVKM. V lost 5 bases and J 6 bases, leaving 11 bases between the germline ends. The CDR3 sequence is CASSALLGEQYF. The CDR3 DNA sequence: TGTGCCAGCAGTGCACTTCTTGGCGAGCAGTACTTC.

This clone was detected only once. The V gene is TRBV19, the J gene TRBJ2-5; D gene unclear. The V end was cut by 1 base, the J end by 10 bases, with 10 bases between. Germline V gene sequence: CDR1 LNHDA, CDR2 SQIVND (reference sequence). The CDR3 length is 12 residues. CDR3 in amino acids: CASSIGNEGQYF. The CDR3 DNA follows: TGTGCCAGTAGTATAGGCAACGAAGGCCAGTACTTC.

The J gene is TRBJ2-5, the V gene TRBV28; TRBD1 aligns across 9 bases. CDR1 is MDHEN and CDR2 is SYDVKM in the germline V gene. The CDR3 sequence is 15 residues long. With V trimmed by 5 bases and J by 4 bases, 8 bases remained unmatched. The CDR3: CASSRQGGTRETQYF. The CDR3 DNA is TGTGCCAGCAGTAGACAGGGGGGAACCCGAGAGACCCAGTACTTC.